A single sample gave rise to the 29 T cell receptor beta chains below, sequenced in a study of T cell responses to AZD1222 COVID-19 vaccine. Here immunoSEQ multiplex PCR was the method, and the copy in TCRdb shows in-frame clones only, minus some. The sample holds over 90,000 clones; 84% are singletons and the top ten take over 15%. The specimen comprised peripheral blood, sampled on day 0 of AZD1222 vaccination. The origin of the receptors is an adult in good health.

The chain recombines TRBV3-1 (or the pseudogene TRBV3-2) with TRBJ2-4, with 9 bases that match TRBD1. With V trimmed by 0 bases and J by 0 bases, 12 bases remained unmatched. The germline gives CDR1 LGHDT, CDR2 YNNKEL (reference sequence). The CDR3 extends over 20 amino acids. DNA for the CDR3: TGTGCCAGCAGCCAAGACGGGACAGGGATTGTGGGAACAGCCAAAAACATTCAGTACTTC. Its translation: CASSQDGTGIVGTAKNIQYF.

The V call is TRBV27, the J call TRBJ1-5; TRBD1 aligns across 7 bases. The CDR3 has 15 residues. The V gene's germline CDR1 is MNHEY and CDR2 SMNVEV (reference sequence). The V gene end was trimmed by 3 bases and the J gene end by 3 bases; junction bases not matched to a gene: 5. The CDR3: CASSFVQGNNQPQHF. CDR3 coding DNA: TGTGCCAGCAGTTTCGTACAGGGGAACAATCAGCCCCAGCATTTT.

J is TRBJ1-2 and V is TRBV9; D call uncertain. V was pared by 0 bases and J by 8 bases, with 17 bases between. This CDR3 comprises 15 residues. Germline-derived CDR1 and CDR2 are SGDLS and YYNGEE. For the CDR3, the DNA is TGTGCCAGCAGCGTAGTGAGACCGGTGGTCGGAGGCTACACCTTC. This encodes CASSVVRPVVGGYTF.

The chain carries TRBV11-3 and TRBJ2-3; D uncertain. The ends were cut back, 1 base at V and 5 bases at J, with 16 bases in the middle. Germline V gene data show CDR1 as SGHNT and CDR2 as YENEEA. This CDR3 region has 16 residues. CDR3 protein: CASSLAVTSLGDTQYF. Here the CDR3 DNA reads TGTGCCAGCAGCTTAGCGGTGACTTCTTTGGGAGATACGCAGTATTTT. Using reference TRBV11-3 and TRBJ2-3 for the parts outside the CDR3, the full variable domain is EAGVVQSPRYKIIEKKQPVAFWCNPISGHNTLYWYLQNLGQGPELLIRYENEEAVDDSQLPKDRFSAERLKGVDSTLKIQPAELGDSAVYLCASSLAVTSLGDTQYFGPGTRLTVL.

This clone was detected once. The chain joins TRBV7-6 to TRBJ2-7, with 9 bases identical to TRBD1. The junction had 12 bases not matched to a gene; V was cut back by 5 bases and J by 7 bases. Germline V gene data show CDR1 as SGHVS and CDR2 as FNYEAQ. The CDR3 runs to 15 residues. The CDR3 sequence: CASSATRTGVWEQYF. DNA for the CDR3: TGTGCCAGCAGCGCCACCCGGACAGGGGTGTGGGAGCAGTACTTC.

This clone appeared a single time. This chain links TRBV19 with TRBJ1-2, with 8 nucleotides matching TRBD1. The CDR3 sequence is 14 residues long. Per germline, CDR1 LNHDA and CDR2 SQIVND (reference sequence). The ends lost 4 bases at V and 8 bases at J; junction bases unmatched: 9. The CDR3: CASSKGQGLGGYTF. The CDR3 DNA sequence: TGTGCCAGTAGTAAAGGACAGGGCCTGGGAGGCTACACCTTC.

The chain carries TRBV29-1 and TRBJ1-1; 7 bases are a match to TRBD1. J was trimmed by 1 base and V by 7 bases; bases with no gene match: 6. This CDR3 is built from 13 residues. CDR1 is SQVTM and CDR2 is ANQGSEA in the germline V gene. This CDR3 is CSARQGTNTEAFF. CDR3 DNA: TGCAGCGCTCGACAGGGAACGAACACTGAAGCTTTCTTT.

In this sample, this clone turned up a few times. The chain is built from TRBV7-2 and TRBJ2-3, with D possibly being TRBD2 (6 bases). CDR1 is SGHTA and CDR2 is FQGNSA in the germline V gene. The CDR3 sequence is 14 residues long. Trimming took off 3 bases at V and 1 base at J, with 8 bases between the two ends. CDR3: CASSFIAGTDTQYF. The CDR3 DNA reads as TGTGCCAGCAGCTTTATAGCGGGCACAGATACGCAGTATTTT.

The chain couples TRBV7-2 to TRBJ1-5; D unclear. This CDR3 has 13 residues. Germline assignment: CDR1 SGHTA and CDR2 FQGNSA. The V end was cut by 1 base, the J end by 7 bases, with 8 bases between. The CDR3 coding sequence is TGTGCCAGCAGCTTAGACCGGGCCCAGCCCCAGCATTTT. It is translated as CASSLDRAQPQHF.

J is TRBJ1-3 and V is TRBV5-1; D remains unclear. CDR3 length: 14 residues. CDR1 is SGHRS and CDR2 is YFSETQ in the germline V gene. The ends were cut back, 0 bases at V and 3 bases at J, with 7 bases in the middle. CDR3 sequence: CASSLGDGGNTIYF. The CDR3 nucleotides are TGCGCCAGCAGCTTGGGTGACGGTGGAAACACCATATATTTT.

This clone has just one count. V gene TRBV1 combines with J gene TRBJ2-7; TRBD2 was called by the table and not checked on the DNA. TRBV1 is designated a pseudogene. CDR3 length equals 18 residues. CDR3 loop: CTSSQAPGLAGGPGEQYF. CDR3 nucleotide sequence: TGCACCAGCAGCCAAGCACCGGGACTAGCGGGAGGGCCGGGAGAGCAGTACTTC.

The rearrangement uses TRBV7-2 and TRBJ2-1, with TRBD2 matching over 7 bases. CDR3 length: 14 residues. The trim removed 5 bases at V and 7 bases at J, leaving 8 bases unmatched. CDR1 and CDR2 from the germline V gene are SGHTA and FQGNSA. The CDR3 DNA follows: TGTGCCAGCAGCCTGAGCGGGATCAGGAATGAGCAGTTCTTC. It translates to CASSLSGIRNEQFF.

The chain has TRBV11-3 and TRBJ2-3; D remains unclear. Trimming pared 4 bases from V and 1 base from J, leaving 21 bases between. The CDR3 has 18 amino acids. Germline V gene sequence: CDR1 SGHNT, CDR2 YENEEA. CDR3 DNA sequence: TGTGCCAGCAGCTCTATCGTCGTAGAGCGCACTGGCACAGATACGCAGTATTTT. The encoded protein is CASSSIVVERTGTDTQYF.

The chain carries TRBV28 and TRBJ2-1; 10 positions match TRBD2. CDR1 and CDR2 (germline): MDHEN, SYDVKM. The length of the CDR3 is 15 residues. The J segment lost 8 bases and the V segment lost 6 bases, leaving 10 bases of the junction unmatched. CDR3 bases: TGTGCCAGCAGCCTCTCTAGCGGGAGAGGTTATGAGCAGTTCTTC. Encoded protein: CASSLSSGRGYEQFF. Based on the CDR3 plus reference TRBV28 and TRBJ2-1, the full variable domain is DVKVTQSSRYLVKRTGEKVFLECVQDMDHENMFWYRQDPGLGLRLIYFSYDVKMKEKGDIPEGYSVSREKKERFSLILESASTNQTSMYLCASSLSSGRGYEQFFGPGTRLTVL.

The V call is TRBV4-2, the J call TRBJ2-1; no clear D. Trimming removed 0 bases from V and 8 bases from J, with 11 bases in between. Germline values: CDR1 LGHNA, CDR2 YNFKEQ. The CDR3 runs 14 residues. The CDR3 DNA sequence: TGTGCCAGCAGCCAAGAATGGTATCAGGATGAGCAGTTCTTC. This codes for CASSQEWYQDEQFF.

The chain employs TRBV9 and TRBJ2-2; D is uncertain. The germline V gene has CDR1 SGDLS and CDR2 YYNGEE. The CDR3 contains 16 residues. V shed 2 bases and J shed 0 bases, with 11 bases lying between them. CDR3 sequence: CASSVQQAPNTGELFF. The CDR3 DNA reads as TGTGCCAGCAGCGTGCAGCAAGCCCCGAACACCGGGGAGCTGTTTTTT.

The chain has TRBV7-2 and TRBJ2-3; D may correspond to TRBD1 or TRBD2 (7 bases each). Germline V gives CDR1 SGHTA, CDR2 FQGNSA. The CDR3 contains 15 residues. Trimming removed 8 bases at V and 3 bases at J, with 18 bases between. CDR3 region: CASRRGGGGTDTQYF. The DNA for the CDR3 is TGTGCCAGCCGCAGGGGAGGGGGCGGGACAGATACGCAGTATTTT.

V gene TRBV7-9 combines with J gene TRBJ1-2; TRBD1 agrees at 10 bases. The CDR3 runs to 15 residues. J lost 5 bases, V lost 5 bases, and 8 bases had no gene match. Germline V gene data show CDR1 as SEHNR and CDR2 as FQNEAQ (reference sequence). CDR3 nucleotides: TGTGCCAGCAGCGGAGGGACAGGGGTTGGATATGGCTACACCTTC. Residues: CASSGGTGVGYGYTF.

This clone was found once. The chain has TRBV5-8 and TRBJ2-7, with TRBD1 identical over 8 bases. This CDR3 is 13 amino acids long. Per germline, CDR1 SGHTS and CDR2 YDEGEE. Trimming at V came to 3 bases and at J to 4 bases, leaving 3 bases not matched to a gene. Here the CDR3 DNA reads TGTGCCAGCAGCTGGACAGGGAAGTACGAGCAGTACTTC. It is translated as CASSWTGKYEQYF.

The chain employs TRBV6-5 and TRBJ1-2; D call uncertain. This CDR3 is built from 13 residues. V was pared by 5 bases and J by 5 bases, with 12 bases between. Germline CDR1 reads MNHEY; CDR2 reads SVGAGI. CDR3 sequence (DNA): TGTGCCAGCAGTAGTGCGGGATCATATGGCTACACCTTC. Translation gives CASSSAGSYGYTF.

The chain's CDR3 is CASSPGGGPGTDTQYF. The CDR3 bases are TGTGCCAGCAGCCCGGGGGGAGGGCCGGGCACAGATACGCAGTATTTT. The rearrangement joins TRBV11-3 to TRBJ2-3, with 7 bases identical to TRBD2. Trimming cost V 5 bases and J 1 base; bases outside gene matches: 9. This CDR3 is built from 16 residues. Germline loops: CDR1 SGHNT, CDR2 YENEEA.

This chain joins TRBV28 and TRBJ1-1; 9 bases map to TRBD1. V trimming: 4 bases; J trimming: 2 bases; junction bases outside the gene matches: 2. This CDR3 spans 14 amino acids. Per germline, CDR1 MDHEN and CDR2 SYDVKM. CDR3 DNA: TGTGCCAGCAGTTCACAGGGGGCAAACACTGAAGCTTTCTTT. Protein: CASSSQGANTEAFF.

CDR3 bases: TGTGCCAGCAGCTTGAACGGCTACACCTTC. The encoded protein is CASSLNGYTF. The V gene is TRBV5-8, the J gene TRBJ1-2, with unresolved D. Deletions cut 1 base from V and 8 bases from J, with 3 bases between. This CDR3 spans 10 amino acids. Germline CDR1 is SGHTS and CDR2 is YDEGEE.

The chain is built from TRBV9 and TRBJ2-2; the match to TRBD2 covers 8 bases. This CDR3 spans 18 amino acids. From germline, CDR1 is SGDLS and CDR2 YYNGEE. The V gene end was trimmed by 0 bases and the J gene end by 3 bases; junction bases not matched to a gene: 10. The CDR3 protein is CASSVVSSGRMDTGELFF. CDR3 sequence (DNA): TGTGCCAGCAGCGTAGTGTCAAGCGGGAGAATGGACACCGGGGAGCTGTTTTTT. Full variable domain (rest looked up from reference TRBV9 and TRBJ2-2): DSGVTQTPKHLITATGQRVTLRCSPRSGDLSVYWYQQSLDQGLQFLIQYYNGEERAKGNILERFSAQQFPDLHSELNLSSLELGDSALYFCASSVVSSGRMDTGELFFGEGSRLTVL.

The V gene is TRBV28, the J gene TRBJ2-2; no clear D. Germline V CDR1 and CDR2: MDHEN, SYDVKM. CDR3 length: 13 amino acids. V shed 8 bases and J shed 6 bases, with 13 bases lying between them. CDR3 nucleotide sequence: TGTGCCAGCCTATTCTCTGGCCCCGGGGAGCTGTTTTTT. Its translation: CASLFSGPGELFF. Full variable domain (rest looked up from reference TRBV28 and TRBJ2-2): DVKVTQSSRYLVKRTGEKVFLECVQDMDHENMFWYRQDPGLGLRLIYFSYDVKMKEKGDIPEGYSVSREKKERFSLILESASTNQTSMYLCASLFSGPGELFFGEGSRLTVL.

This clone was seen more than once but under ten times. V is TRBV7-2 and J is TRBJ1-2; no reliable D call. V was shortened by 5 bases and J by 5 bases, with 12 bases between the two germline ends. Per germline, CDR1 SGHTA and CDR2 FQGNSA. This CDR3 comprises 13 residues. This CDR3 is CASSAKVAYGYTF. CDR3 nucleotide sequence: TGTGCCAGCAGCGCCAAAGTTGCGTATGGCTACACCTTC.

V usage is TRBV12-3 or TRBV12-4 and J usage is TRBJ1-1, with a weak D call TRBD1 (5 bases). The V end was cut by 3 bases, the J end by 5 bases, with 10 bases between. CDR3 length: 13 residues. CDR3 sequence reads: CASSLGPGTEAFF. In DNA, the CDR3 is TGTGCCAGCAGTTTGGGGCCTGGGACTGAAGCTTTCTTT.

V gene TRBV5-1 combines with J gene TRBJ1-1, with TRBD1 matching over 9 bases. V lost 1 base to trimming and J lost 4 bases; unmatched junction nucleotides: 20. The CDR3 is 20 amino acids. Germline loops: CDR1 SGHRS, CDR2 YFSETQ. DNA for the CDR3: TGCGCCAGCAGCTTGATCGGGGTTGGGGACAGGGCTGGCGTCGCCACTGAAGCTTTCTTT. This sequence encodes CASSLIGVGDRAGVATEAFF.

This chain uses TRBV5-1 with TRBJ2-1, with no clear D. The V and J ends lost 0 bases and 6 bases respectively, with 10 bases between them. The CDR3 totals 14 residues. Germline loops: CDR1 SGHRS, CDR2 YFSETQ. Written as DNA, the CDR3 is TGCGCCAGCAGCTTGGGTCTTTCGGGCAATGAGCAGTTCTTC. Its translation: CASSLGLSGNEQFF.